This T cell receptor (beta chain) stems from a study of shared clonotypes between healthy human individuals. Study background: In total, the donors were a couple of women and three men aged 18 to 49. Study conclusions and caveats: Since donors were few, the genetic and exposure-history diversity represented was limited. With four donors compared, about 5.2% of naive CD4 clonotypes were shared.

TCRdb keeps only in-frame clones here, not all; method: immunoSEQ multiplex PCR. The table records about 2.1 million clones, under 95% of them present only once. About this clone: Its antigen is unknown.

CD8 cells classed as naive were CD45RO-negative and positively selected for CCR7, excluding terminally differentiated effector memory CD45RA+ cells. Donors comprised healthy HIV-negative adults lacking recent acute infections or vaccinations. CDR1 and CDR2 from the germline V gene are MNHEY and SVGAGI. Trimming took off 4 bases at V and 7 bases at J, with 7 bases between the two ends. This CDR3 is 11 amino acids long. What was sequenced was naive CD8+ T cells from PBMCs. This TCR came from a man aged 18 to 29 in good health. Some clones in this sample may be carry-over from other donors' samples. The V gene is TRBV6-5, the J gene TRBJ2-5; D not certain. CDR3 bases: TGTGCCAGCAGTTCTCATGGGACCCAGTACTTC. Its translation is CASSSHGTQYF.